This TCR beta chain was identified in a study of persistence of HIV-infected CD4 T cells. Study as a whole: Multiple blood draws of up to 180 mL, except a couple of donors with single leukapheresis.

This CDR3 is built from 15 residues. V lost 6 bases and J 2 bases, leaving 16 bases between the germline ends. Per the germline V gene, CDR1 is LNHDA and CDR2 is SQIVND (reference sequence). This was the immunoSEQ version 4 assay in survey mode. TCRdb's table, derived via immunoSEQ multiplex PCR, lists solely in-frame clones and lacks some. The repertoire holds 37,000 or so clones, with roughly 86% as singletons. To note about this clone: Its target is not known.

Cells were stimulated nonspecifically with anti-CD3/anti-CD28 magnetic beads. Sorting of responding CD4+ T cells relied on upregulated CD40 ligand together with CD69. The receptor comes from an adult man with HIV who was CMV-seropositive. The V call is TRBV19, the J call TRBJ2-5; the D call may be TRBD1 or TRBD2 (5 bases each). Sequencing used CD4+ T cells sorted from PBMCs after roughly 17-hour stimulation, obtained from a patient who received antiretroviral therapy. This chain's CDR3 is CASRWSRDGQETQYF. CDR3 coding DNA: TGTGCCAGTAGGTGGAGCCGGGACGGGCAAGAGACCCAGTACTTC.